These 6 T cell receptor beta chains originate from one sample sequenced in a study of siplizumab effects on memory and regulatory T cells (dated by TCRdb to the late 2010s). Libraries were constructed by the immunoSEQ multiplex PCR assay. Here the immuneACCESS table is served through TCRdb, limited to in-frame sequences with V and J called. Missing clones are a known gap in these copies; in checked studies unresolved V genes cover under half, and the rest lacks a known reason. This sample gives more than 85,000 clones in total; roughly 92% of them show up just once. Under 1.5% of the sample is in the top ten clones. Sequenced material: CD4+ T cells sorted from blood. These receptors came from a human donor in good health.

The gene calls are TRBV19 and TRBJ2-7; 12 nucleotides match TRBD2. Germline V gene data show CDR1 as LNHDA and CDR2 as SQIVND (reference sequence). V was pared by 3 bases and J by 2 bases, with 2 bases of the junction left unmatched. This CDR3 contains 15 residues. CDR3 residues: CASSMWTSGAYEQYF. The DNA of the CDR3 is TGTGCCAGTAGTATGTGGACTAGCGGGGCCTACGAGCAGTACTTC.

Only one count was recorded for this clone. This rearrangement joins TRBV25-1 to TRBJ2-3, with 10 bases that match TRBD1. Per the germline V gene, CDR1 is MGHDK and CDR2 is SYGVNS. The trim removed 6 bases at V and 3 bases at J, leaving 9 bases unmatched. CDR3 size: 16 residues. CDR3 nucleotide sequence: TGTGCCAGCAGCAGTGGGACAGGGGAGCTTACAGATACGCAGTATTTT. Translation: CASSSGTGELTDTQYF.

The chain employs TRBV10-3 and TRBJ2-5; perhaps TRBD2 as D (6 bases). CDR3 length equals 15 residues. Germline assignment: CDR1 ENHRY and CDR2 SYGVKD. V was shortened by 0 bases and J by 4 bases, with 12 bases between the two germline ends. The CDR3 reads CAISESFQGGETQYF. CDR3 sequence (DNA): TGTGCCATCAGTGAGTCCTTTCAGGGAGGAGAGACCCAGTACTTC.

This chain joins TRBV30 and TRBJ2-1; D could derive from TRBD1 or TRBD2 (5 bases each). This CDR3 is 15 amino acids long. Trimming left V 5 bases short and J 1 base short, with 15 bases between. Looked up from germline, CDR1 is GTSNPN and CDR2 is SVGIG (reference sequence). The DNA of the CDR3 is TGTGCCTGGGACCGGGACGGTGAGTCCTACAATGAGCAGTTCTTC. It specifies CAWDRDGESYNEQFF.

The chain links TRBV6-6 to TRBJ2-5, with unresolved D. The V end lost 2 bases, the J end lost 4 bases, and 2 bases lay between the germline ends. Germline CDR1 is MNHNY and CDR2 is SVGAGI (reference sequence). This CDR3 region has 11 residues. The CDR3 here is CASSYGETQYF. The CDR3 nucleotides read TGTGCCAGCAGTTACGGAGAGACCCAGTACTTC.

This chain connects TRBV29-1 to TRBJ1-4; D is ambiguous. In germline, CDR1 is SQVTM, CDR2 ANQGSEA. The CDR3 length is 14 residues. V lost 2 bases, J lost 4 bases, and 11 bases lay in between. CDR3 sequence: CSVEKAVNNEKLFF. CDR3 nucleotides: TGCAGCGTTGAAAAAGCGGTTAATAATGAAAAACTGTTTTTT. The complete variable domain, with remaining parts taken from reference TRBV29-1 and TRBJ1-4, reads SAVISQKPSRDICQRGTSLTIQCQVDSQVTMMFWYRQQPGQSLTLIATANQGSEATYESGFVIDKFPISRPNLTFSTLTVSNMSPEDSSIYLCSVEKAVNNEKLFFGSGTQLSVL.